This TCR beta chain derives from a study of blood T cell repertoires in COVID-19. Germline CDR1 and CDR2: MGHRA and YSYEKL. The V segment lost 3 bases and the J segment 3 bases; nucleotides outside the gene matches: 6. The CDR3 loop spans 15 amino acids. Original processing methods: For nucleated cells, counts were estimated from reference gene primer amplification. The table came from immunoSEQ multiplex PCR; TCRdb's copy has only in-frame clones and leaves some out. Clone size and the V and J calls come from that table; the DNA yielded D and trimming. The sample records 300,000 to 400,000 clones, 90% being singletons. Participant ages covered about 18 to 100 years across about 25 US areas. Participants had their cohort set by participant-reported clinical history.

The chain is built from TRBV4-1 and TRBJ1-1, with 8 bases matching TRBD1. Sequencing was performed on PBMCs or T cells enriched from blood (not recorded which). The source of this sequence is a man between 60 and 70 years old who had recovered from COVID-19. The DNA of the CDR3 is TGCGCCAGCAGCCATCCAGGACAGGGCTACACTGAAGCTTTCTTT. Protein: CASSHPGQGYTEAFF.